Listed here are 3 T cell receptor beta chains from one sample, sequenced in a study of T-cell reconstitution after alpha-beta-depleted transplantation in children. Unique molecular identifiers were incorporated into the prepared TCRbeta library. TCRdb re-derived calls from the PCR reads in MiXCR, one entry per CDR3 protein. The table records 200,000 to 250,000 distinct CDR3 sequences, around 10% of them present only once. The sample here was PBMCs from the stem cell graft donor, taken from the stem cell graft. These receptors all come from a human donor who donated a stem cell graft to a child with acute lymphoblastic leukemia.

This clonotype has ten or more counts. This chain uses TRBV5-1 with TRBJ2-1; 9 bases fit TRBD1. CDR3 size: 15 residues. With V trimmed by 0 bases and J by 7 bases, 5 bases remained unmatched. Germline lookup yields CDR1 SGHRS and CDR2 YFSETQ. The chain's CDR3 is CASSLAGTGSNEQFF. The CDR3 DNA sequence: TGCGCCAGCAGCTTGGCGGGGACAGGGAGTAATGAGCAGTTCTTC.

This clonotype showed up many times. The V call is TRBV5-1, the J call TRBJ2-7; 10 bases fit TRBD1. The V gene's germline CDR1 is SGHRS and CDR2 YFSETQ. The CDR3 is 15 residues long. The V segment lost 0 bases and the J segment 5 bases; nucleotides outside the gene matches: 5. This chain's CDR3 is CASSLEGTGVHEQYF. The DNA of the CDR3 is TGCGCCAGCAGCTTGGAGGGGACAGGGGTCCACGAGCAGTACTTC.

This clonotype was observed a few times. The chain is built from TRBV19 and TRBJ2-1; TRBD2 matches 7 bases. Losses at the gene ends were 2 bases for V and 7 bases for J; bases not matched to a gene: 5. The V gene's germline CDR1 is LNHDA and CDR2 SQIVND (reference sequence). The CDR3 loop spans 14 amino acids. DNA of the CDR3: TGTGCCAGTAGTATACGGGCGGGAGATAATGAGCAGTTCTTC. The encoded protein is CASSIRAGDNEQFF.